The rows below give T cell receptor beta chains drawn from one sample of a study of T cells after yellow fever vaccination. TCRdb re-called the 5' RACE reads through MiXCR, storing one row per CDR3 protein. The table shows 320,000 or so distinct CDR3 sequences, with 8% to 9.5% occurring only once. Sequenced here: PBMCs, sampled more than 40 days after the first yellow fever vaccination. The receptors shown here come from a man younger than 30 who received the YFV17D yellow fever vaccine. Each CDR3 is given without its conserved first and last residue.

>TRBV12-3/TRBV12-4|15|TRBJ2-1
ASSQTYKGVGYNEQF
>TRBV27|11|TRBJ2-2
ASSRQGPGELF
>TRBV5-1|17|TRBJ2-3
ASSRARDPPRGFADTQY
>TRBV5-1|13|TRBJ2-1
ASSLQGGSYNEQF
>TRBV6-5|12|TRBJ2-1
ASSYSEGYNEQF
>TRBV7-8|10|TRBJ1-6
ASSSRGSPLH
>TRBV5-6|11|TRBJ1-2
ASSLGGTHGYT
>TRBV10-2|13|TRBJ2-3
ASRDLAGGYHTQY
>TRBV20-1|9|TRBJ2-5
STGPAETQY
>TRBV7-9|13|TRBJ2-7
ASSLAGRSMDEQY
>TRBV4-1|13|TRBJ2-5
ASSHRQGTGETQY
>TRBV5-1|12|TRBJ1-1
ASSLEAGMGSAF
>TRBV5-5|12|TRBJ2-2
ASSPLVQTGELF
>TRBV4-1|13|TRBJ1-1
ASSQTGQGNTEAF
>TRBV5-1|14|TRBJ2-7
ASSGSSGGVPYEQY
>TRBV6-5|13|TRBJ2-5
ASSYRDLSQETQY
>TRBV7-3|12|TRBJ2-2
ASSFGYWAGELF
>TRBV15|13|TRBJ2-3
ATSRDLGLPDTQY
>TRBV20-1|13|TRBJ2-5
SAVRAGHLGETQY
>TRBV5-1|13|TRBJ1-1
ASSGNRVANTEAF
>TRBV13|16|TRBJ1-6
ASSASPSRAQGRSPLH
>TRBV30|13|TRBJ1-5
AWSVLPGAVQPQH
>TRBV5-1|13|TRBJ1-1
ASSLVATGGGEAF
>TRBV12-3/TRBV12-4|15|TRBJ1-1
ASSLPGKKGMNTEAF
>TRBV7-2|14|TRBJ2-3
ASSLGSTSAGDTQY
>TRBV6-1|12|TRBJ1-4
ASSGAGTNEKLF
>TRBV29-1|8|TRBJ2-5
SVEGETQY
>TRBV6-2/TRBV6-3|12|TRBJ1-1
ASSKGGVRTEAF
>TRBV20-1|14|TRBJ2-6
SATGGQPSGANVLT
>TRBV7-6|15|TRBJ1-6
ASSLDQGAERMEPLH
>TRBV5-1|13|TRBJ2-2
ASSLKPGNTGELF
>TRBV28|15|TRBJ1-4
ASSLGVGSATNEKLF
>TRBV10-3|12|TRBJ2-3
AIRSGTGADTQY
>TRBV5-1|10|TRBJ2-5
ASSEIWETQY
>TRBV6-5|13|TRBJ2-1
ASSYQAGARDEQF
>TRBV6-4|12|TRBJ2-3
ASSLTQVADTQY
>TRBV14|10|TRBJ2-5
ASSSQGPTQY
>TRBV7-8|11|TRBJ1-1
ASSFPGLTEAF
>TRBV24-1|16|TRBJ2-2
ATSDSGSGALDTGELF
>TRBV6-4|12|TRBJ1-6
ASRKQGQISPLH